The 22 T cell receptor beta chains presented below share a single source sample, sequenced in a study of T cells after yellow fever vaccination (dated by TCRdb to about 2019). The library was obtained by 5' RACE. The instrument given in TCRdb is Illumina HiSeq 2500. Through fastp at Q25 and MiXCR, TCRdb rebuilt clones from the public reads, retaining in-frame beta chains. A single entry per CDR3 protein holds the most common genes and DNA from its merged rows. The sample data list a few hundred thousand distinct CDR3 sequences, and less than 20% of these were observed just once. 13% to 15% of the sample is taken by the ten largest. The label giving this sample's treatment or condition can be read as: live attenuated yellow fever vaccine strain. The sequences come from PBMCs, collected 15 days after the yellow fever booster vaccination. These TCRs come from a man under 40 who received the YFV17D yellow fever vaccine.

This clonotype was counted a few times. The chain is built from TRBV20-1 and TRBJ2-1, with 9 nucleotides matching TRBD2. Trimming removed 5 bases from V and 4 bases from J; junction bases left unmatched: 12. From germline, CDR1 is DFQATT and CDR2 SNEGSKA (reference sequence). This CDR3 comprises 16 residues. DNA of the CDR3: TGCAGTGCTTCCACCTCCATACTAGCGGGTTACAATGAGCAGTTCTTC. Protein sequence: CSASTSILAGYNEQFF.

This clonotype came up a few times. The J gene is TRBJ2-7, the V gene TRBV10-2; TRBD1 is a possible D gene (6 bases). V shed 6 bases and J shed 6 bases, with 12 bases lying between them. CDR3 size: 12 residues. Germline CDR1 and CDR2: WSHSY and SAAADI. The CDR3 spells CASRDGTPEQYF. Written as DNA, the CDR3 is TGCGCCAGCAGAGATGGGACACCCGAGCAGTACTTC.

This clonotype occurred a few times. The CDR3 region is CASSPDRAEGYTF. As DNA, the CDR3 is TGTGCCAGCAGCCCAGACAGGGCGGAAGGCTACACCTTC. The chain carries TRBV7-9 and TRBJ1-2, with 7 bases fitting TRBD1. CDR3 length: 13 amino acids. Losses at the gene ends were 5 bases for V and 8 bases for J; bases not matched to a gene: 8. Per the germline V gene, CDR1 is SEHNR and CDR2 is FQNEAQ (reference sequence).

The chain combines TRBV7-2 with TRBJ1-6; D gene ambiguous. Per germline, CDR1 SGHTA and CDR2 FQGNSA. The CDR3 consists of 13 residues. V was trimmed by 1 base and J by 10 bases, leaving 8 bases between them. CDR3 loop: CASSLELRSPLHF. CDR3 DNA: TGTGCCAGCAGCTTAGAATTGAGATCACCCCTCCACTTT.

This clonotype showed up just a few times. The chain recombines TRBV7-9 with TRBJ1-4; 7 bases agree with TRBD1. CDR1 is SEHNR, CDR2 FQNEAQ, per germline (reference sequence). The CDR3 covers 15 residues. The V and J ends lost 5 bases and 3 bases, in that order; junction bases with no gene match: 6. CDR3 in DNA: TGTGCCAGCAGCCGATCCGGGACAGCTAATGAAAAACTGTTTTTT. Residues: CASSRSGTANEKLFF.

This clonotype has just a few counts. The chain uses TRBV28 and TRBJ2-5; the D gene is possibly TRBD1 (6 bases). This CDR3 is 13 amino acids long. Germline loops: CDR1 MDHEN, CDR2 SYDVKM. V dropped 8 bases and J dropped 2 bases, with 12 bases sitting between them. The CDR3 is CASFRQDQETQYF. The CDR3 DNA reads TGTGCCAGCTTTAGACAGGATCAAGAGACCCAGTACTTC.

This chain joins TRBV20-1 and TRBJ2-1; D is undetermined. This CDR3 region has 14 residues. Per germline, CDR1 DFQATT and CDR2 SNEGSKA (reference sequence). V lost 0 bases and J lost 0, with 6 bases in between. The CDR3 nucleotides read TGCAGTGCTAGAGAAGGCCCCTCCTACAATGAGCAGTTCTTC. This encodes CSAREGPSYNEQFF.

DNA of the CDR3: TGTGCCAGCAGCTTTTTGAGGGGCGATGAAAAACTGTTTTTT. It translates to CASSFLRGDEKLFF. This sequence joins TRBV7-9 and TRBJ1-4; weak D call: TRBD1 (5 bases). The CDR3 length is 14 residues. Germline CDR1 is SEHNR and CDR2 is FQNEAQ (reference sequence). V lost 3 bases and J 6 bases, leaving 11 bases between the germline ends.

This clonotype was seen only a few times. The rearrangement joins TRBV10-3 to TRBJ2-7, with 12 bases identical to TRBD2. The V and J ends lost 2 bases and 3 bases, in that order; junction bases with no gene match: 8. This CDR3 is built from 17 residues. CDR1 ENHRY and CDR2 SYGVKD come from the germline V gene. CDR3 protein: CAISEDGLAGGNYEQYF. The CDR3 nucleotides are TGTGCCATCAGTGAGGACGGGCTAGCGGGAGGGAACTACGAGCAGTACTTC.

This clonotype has more than one count but fewer than ten. The chain is built from TRBV10-3 and TRBJ2-5; 9 positions agree with TRBD1. Germline V CDR1 and CDR2: ENHRY, SYGVKD. This CDR3 contains 13 residues. Trimming took 5 bases from V and 5 from J; bases not matched to a gene: 3. The CDR3 coding sequence is TGTGCCATCAGTCTGGACAGGGGTGAGACCCAGTACTTC. Translation: CAISLDRGETQYF.

This clonotype was detected many times. J is TRBJ2-5 and V is TRBV7-2, with 12 bases that match TRBD2. Germline assignment: CDR1 SGHTA and CDR2 FQGNSA. This CDR3 has 16 residues. V was clipped by 6 bases and J by 2 bases; unmatched bases: 7. The CDR3 nucleotides are TGTGCCAGCAGTTACCTAGCGGGAGGGATTCAAGAGACCCAGTACTTC. Translated: CASSYLAGGIQETQYF.

This sequence joins TRBV15 and TRBJ2-1; D unresolved. Between the trimmed V and J ends, which lost 1 base and 0 bases, there was a span of 10 bases. The CDR3 is 16 residues long. Germline CDR1 reads LNHNV; CDR2 reads YYDKDF (reference sequence). The CDR3 protein is CATSRVGESSYNEQFF. CDR3 bases: TGTGCCACCAGCAGAGTTGGAGAGAGCTCCTACAATGAGCAGTTCTTC.

This clonotype has just a few counts. Sequence at one end of the junction differs from germline and may be a read error. The rearrangement uses TRBV29-1 and TRBJ1-1; D is unresolved. This CDR3 comprises 13 residues. Per the germline V gene, CDR1 is SQVTM and CDR2 is ANQGSEA. CDR3 DNA: TGCAGCGTTGAAGATGTTCCCGGCACTAAAGCTTTCTTT. This codes for CSVEDVPGTKAFF.

This sequence joins TRBV27 and TRBJ1-1; D might be TRBD1 (5 bases). This CDR3 has 14 amino acids. Germline V gene data show CDR1 as MNHEY and CDR2 as SMNVEV (reference sequence). V lost 6 bases and J lost 6, with 17 bases in between. CDR3 sequence (DNA): TGTGCCAGCAGCCAGCCGGGACGTCTCTCTGAAGCTTTCTTT. Amino acids: CASSQPGRLSEAFF.

This rearrangement joins TRBV10-3 to TRBJ2-5; D may be TRBD1 (5 bases). The CDR3 is 15 residues long. CDR1 is ENHRY and CDR2 is SYGVKD in the germline V gene. V was shortened by 4 bases and J by 3 bases, with 15 bases between the two germline ends. This chain's CDR3 is CAISVGAEVKETQYF. The CDR3 nucleotides are TGTGCCATCAGTGTTGGGGCAGAGGTTAAAGAGACCCAGTACTTC.

V is TRBV15 and J is TRBJ1-2; weak D call: TRBD1 (5 bases). The V gene's germline CDR1 is LNHNV and CDR2 YYDKDF (reference sequence). The CDR3 contains 13 residues. V was cut by 5 bases and J by 4 bases, with 11 bases left in between. The CDR3 nucleotides are TGTGCCACCAGCCGGGGCAGCCTCTATGGCTACACCTTC. The encoded protein is CATSRGSLYGYTF. The full variable domain, completed using reference TRBV15 and TRBJ1-2, is DAMVIQNPRYQVTQFGKPVTLSCSQTLNHNVMYWYQQKSSQAPKLLFHYYDKDFNNEADTPDNFQSRRPNTSFCFLDIRSPGLGDTAMYLCATSRGSLYGYTFGSGTRLTVV.

The J gene is TRBJ2-1, the V gene TRBV7-9; weak D call: TRBD2 (6 bases). The V gene lost 6 bases and the J gene lost 8 bases, with 17 bases spanning the gap. This CDR3 comprises 14 residues. Germline assignment: CDR1 SEHNR and CDR2 FQNEAQ (reference sequence). The CDR3, as DNA: TGTGCCAGCAGACCAAGAGGCGGGACGTATGAGCAGTTCTTC. It codes for CASRPRGGTYEQFF. The full variable domain, its missing parts supplied by reference TRBV7-9 and TRBJ2-1, is DTGVSQNPRHKITKRGQNVTFRCDPISEHNRLYWYRQTLGQGPEFLTYFQNEAQLEKSRLLSDRFSAERPKGSFSTLEIQRTEQGDSAMYLCASRPRGGTYEQFFGPGTRLTVL.

This clonotype was observed a few times. The gene calls are TRBV7-3 and TRBJ2-5; the D gene is possibly TRBD2 (5 bases). Germline lookup yields CDR1 SGHTA and CDR2 FQGTGA. The CDR3 is 15 residues long. The V gene lost 5 bases and the J gene lost 0 bases, with 13 bases spanning the gap. The CDR3 loop is CASSLQSGYQETQYF. The CDR3 DNA follows: TGTGCCAGCAGCCTCCAGAGCGGCTACCAAGAGACCCAGTACTTC.

CDR3 region: CSARHPTGTYEQYF. CDR3 nucleotides: TGCAGTGCTAGGCACCCAACAGGGACCTACGAGCAGTACTTC. This chain connects TRBV20-1 to TRBJ2-7, with TRBD1 as a possible D gene (6 bases). The germline V gene has CDR1 DFQATT and CDR2 SNEGSKA (reference sequence). V was pared by 3 bases and J by 2 bases, with 14 bases between. The CDR3 is 14 residues long.

In its sample, this clonotype was seen a few times. This chain connects TRBV6-1 to TRBJ2-1, with TRBD1 as a possible D gene (7 bases). V gave up 6 bases and J gave up 3 bases, with 18 bases separating them. Germline V gene sequence: CDR1 MNHNS, CDR2 SASEGT. This CDR3 comprises 16 residues. The CDR3 loop reads CASRGLQGSNYNEQFF. The CDR3 region has the DNA TGTGCCAGCAGAGGACTACAGGGGTCCAACTACAATGAGCAGTTCTTC.

V is TRBV20-1 and J is TRBJ2-2; no clear D gene. The CDR3 runs to 13 residues. Trimming removed 0 bases at V and 5 bases at J, with 7 bases between. CDR1 DFQATT and CDR2 SNEGSKA come from the germline V gene (reference sequence). The CDR3 here is CSARDSGTGELFF. CDR3 sequence (DNA): TGCAGTGCTAGAGACTCCGGGACCGGGGAGCTGTTTTTT.

This clonotype has just a few counts. The gene calls are TRBV5-5 and TRBJ1-1; D is ambiguous. Trimming stripped 4 bases from V and 6 bases from J, with 10 bases between. This CDR3 is built from 12 residues. The germline gives CDR1 SGHKS, CDR2 YYEKEE (reference sequence). The chain's CDR3 is CASSHMNPEAFF. CDR3 bases: TGTGCCAGCAGCCATATGAATCCTGAAGCTTTCTTT.